This T cell receptor beta chain was profiled in a study of T-cell memory formation after mild COVID-19. Study overall: The study found TCR clusters largely donor specific. Study results and limitations: Clones that shrank (day 15 to 85) were balanced CD4/CD8, whereas later expanders leaned CD4+. Clones that contracted clustered mainly in CM and EM if CD4+ and in EMRA if CD8+.

With respect to this clonotype: Its antigen is still unknown.

The CDR3 sequence is 12 residues long. V was cut by 9 bases and J by 5 bases, with 9 bases left in between. Germline V gives CDR1 KGHDR, CDR2 SFDVKD. Constant-segment primers were used for 5'RACE, and the resulting TCR alpha and TCR beta cDNA libraries carried sample barcodes and UMIs. MiXCR, applied by TCRdb to the 5' RACE reads, yields one record per CDR3 protein. Of approximately 300,000 distinct CDR3 sequences listed, roughly 8% are singletons. This TCR was sampled from a man in his late teens or twenties who had mild COVID-19 (a few samples of this study predate the infection). Cell type and time point are not known. What was sequenced was PBMCs or a T cell subset sorted from them (not recorded which). The V call is TRBV24-1, the J call TRBJ2-2; a possible D gene is TRBD2 (6 bases). The CDR3 reads CATRAGTGELFF. In nucleotides, the CDR3 is TGTGCCACCCGAGCGGGTACCGGGGAGCTGTTTTTT.